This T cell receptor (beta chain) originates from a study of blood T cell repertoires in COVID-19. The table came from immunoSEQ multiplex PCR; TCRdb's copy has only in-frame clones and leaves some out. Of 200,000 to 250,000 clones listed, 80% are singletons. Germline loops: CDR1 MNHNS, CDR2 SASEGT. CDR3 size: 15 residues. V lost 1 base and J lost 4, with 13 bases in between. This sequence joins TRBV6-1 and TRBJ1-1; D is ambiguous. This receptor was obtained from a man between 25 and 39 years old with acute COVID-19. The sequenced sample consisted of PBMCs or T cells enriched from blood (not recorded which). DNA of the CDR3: TGTGCCAGCAGTGAAGGGTGGGCGTTGGGCACTGAAGCTTTCTTT. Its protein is CASSEGWALGTEAFF.